This passage covers 13 T cell receptor beta chains from one sample sequenced in a study of blood T cell repertoires in COVID-19. Generated by immunoSEQ multiplex PCR, the TCRdb table keeps only in-frame clones and is missing some. Among under 200,000 clones listed, roughly 82% were seen once. Input material: PBMCs or T cells enriched from blood (not recorded which). The receptors come from a man aged 45-65 years who had recovered from COVID-19.

The chain carries TRBV6-1 and TRBJ2-1; TRBD1 aligns across 8 bases. Germline CDR1 and CDR2: MNHNS and SASEGT. The V gene end was trimmed by 2 bases and the J gene end by 7 bases; junction bases not matched to a gene: 7. The CDR3 loop spans 15 amino acids. CDR3 amino acids: CASSESGQGGNEQFF. The CDR3 DNA reads as TGTGCCAGCAGTGAAAGCGGACAGGGCGGGAATGAGCAGTTCTTC.

This chain links TRBV18 with TRBJ1-1; D gene ambiguous. The CDR3 loop spans 14 amino acids. The V and J ends lost 0 bases and 1 base respectively, with 6 bases between them. The germline V gene encodes CDR1 KGHSH and CDR2 LQKENI. CDR3 sequence: CASSPPGRNTEAFF. CDR3 DNA sequence: TGTGCCAGCTCACCACCGGGCAGGAACACTGAAGCTTTCTTT.

The rearrangement joins TRBV5-6 to TRBJ1-2; D is ambiguous. The CDR3 sequence is 13 residues long. Germline V gene lookup returns CDR1 SGHDT and CDR2 YYEEEE. Trimming removed 4 bases at V and 4 bases at J, with 11 bases between. The CDR3 reads CASSRGKTYGYTF. As DNA, the CDR3 is TGTGCCAGCAGCCGCGGGAAGACCTATGGCTACACCTTC.

The J gene is TRBJ2-1, the V gene TRBV7-9; 8 nucleotides match TRBD2. The length of the CDR3 is 15 residues. Germline V lookup: CDR1 SEHNR, CDR2 FQNEAQ (reference sequence). V was pared by 2 bases and J by 4 bases, with 4 bases of the junction left unmatched. CDR3 nucleotides: TGTGCCAGCAGCTTAAAGCGGGGGACTTACAATGAGCAGTTCTTC. Translated, it gives CASSLKRGTYNEQFF.

The rearrangement uses TRBV27 and TRBJ1-1, with 11 bases identical to TRBD1. In germline, CDR1 is MNHEY, CDR2 SMNVEV (reference sequence). V shed 6 bases, J shed 5 bases, and the junction held 8 bases outside the gene matches. The CDR3 consists of 15 residues. CDR3 residues: CASSLLGTGGTEAFF. The DNA for the CDR3 is TGTGCCAGCAGCTTGTTGGGGACAGGGGGAACTGAAGCTTTCTTT.

J is TRBJ1-4 and V is TRBV9, with 7 bases aligning to TRBD1. The CDR3 extends over 14 amino acids. The V segment lost 4 bases and the J segment 7 bases; nucleotides outside the gene matches: 7. Germline values: CDR1 SGDLS, CDR2 YYNGEE. The CDR3 reads CASSPRGQGEKLFF. The CDR3 DNA sequence: TGTGCCAGCAGCCCGAGGGGGCAGGGTGAAAAACTGTTTTTT.

The V and J genes are TRBV6-5 and TRBJ1-1; a possible D gene is TRBD1 (5 bases). The CDR3 is 13 residues long. Trimming pared 8 bases from V and 5 bases from J, leaving 15 bases between. Germline V gene lookup returns CDR1 MNHEY and CDR2 SVGAGI. In nucleotides, the CDR3 is TGTGCCAGCGGGGGGTACAGCAATACTGAAGCTTTCTTT. As protein: CASGGYSNTEAFF.

The rearrangement joins TRBV6-5 to TRBJ2-5; D gene unclear. Germline CDR1 and CDR2: MNHEY and SVGAGI. Between the trimmed V and J ends, which lost 3 bases and 4 bases, there was a span of 3 bases. This CDR3 comprises 11 residues. CDR3 nucleotides: TGTGCCAGCAGTTATCTAGAGACCCAGTACTTC. This gives the protein CASSYLETQYF.

There are many counts of this clone. The chain joins TRBV2 to TRBJ2-3; D is possibly TRBD2 (5 bases). V lost 4 bases to trimming and J lost 0 bases, with 11 bases between them. The CDR3 spans 15 residues. Germline V lookup: CDR1 SNHLY, CDR2 FYNNEI. DNA of the CDR3: TGTGCCAGCAGTGTCGACGGGAAGAGCACAGATACGCAGTATTTT. Translating gives CASSVDGKSTDTQYF.

V and J are TRBV27 and TRBJ2-7; D not resolved. Trimming took 3 bases from V and 3 from J, leaving 6 bases between them. Germline-derived CDR1 and CDR2 are MNHEY and SMNVEV (reference sequence). This CDR3 spans 12 amino acids. CDR3 sequence: CASSFPGYEQYF. In DNA form, the CDR3 reads TGTGCCAGCAGTTTCCCGGGCTACGAGCAGTACTTC.

The gene calls are TRBV29-1 and TRBJ2-7; D is possibly TRBD1 (5 bases). Germline V CDR1 and CDR2: SQVTM, ANQGSEA. The CDR3 totals 11 residues. The V and J ends lost 7 bases and 2 bases respectively, with 9 bases between them. This chain's CDR3 is CSATVAYEQYF. DNA for the CDR3: TGCAGCGCGACAGTTGCCTACGAGCAGTACTTC.

The J gene is TRBJ1-1, the V gene TRBV4-2; a weak D match, TRBD1 (6 bases). Germline loops: CDR1 LGHNA, CDR2 YNFKEQ. The V and J ends lost 0 bases and 3 bases respectively, with 11 bases between them. The CDR3 has 15 amino acids. CDR3 sequence reads: CASSQEQGWDTEAFF. The CDR3 DNA reads as TGTGCCAGCAGCCAAGAGCAGGGGTGGGACACTGAAGCTTTCTTT.

The chain combines TRBV7-9 with TRBJ2-7, with TRBD1 matching 8 bases. Germline CDR1 is SEHNR and CDR2 is FQNEAQ (reference sequence). V lost 6 bases to trimming and J lost 0 bases; unmatched junction nucleotides: 4. The CDR3 totals 14 residues. The CDR3 DNA sequence: TGTGCCAGCAGTCCGGACAGGGTCTCCTACGAGCAGTACTTC. Translating gives CASSPDRVSYEQYF.